The 24 T cell receptor beta chains below were found in one sample sequenced in a study of blood T cells in healthy people across ages. For the second PCR, which ran for about 6 to 12 cycles, a sample-barcoded 5' primer and a J-beta primer mix were used. TCRdb called the 5' RACE reads again in MiXCR, with one record for every CDR3 protein. Of about 830,000 distinct CDR3 sequences listed, less than 80% are singletons. Sequencing used blood. These receptors came from a man aged 25-45 years in good health.

The chain is built from TRBV2 and TRBJ1-3; unclear D gene. CDR1 is SNHLY and CDR2 is FYNNEI in the germline V gene. The CDR3 totals 13 residues. Trimming cost V 7 bases and J 4 bases, with 11 bases left between them. Here the CDR3 DNA reads TGTGCCAGCATGGAGAGGGAAGGAAACACCATATATTTT. Translation: CASMEREGNTIYF.

The genes are TRBV10-3 and TRBJ1-4, with D perhaps matching TRBD1 (6 bases). The CDR3 totals 16 residues. The ends were cut back, 4 bases at V and 7 bases at J, with 19 bases in the middle. CDR1 is ENHRY, CDR2 SYGVKD, per germline. In DNA, the CDR3 is TGTGCCATCAGTGGAGGAGGGGGGGACTTGAGTGAAAAACTGTTTTTT. Translated, it gives CAISGGGGDLSEKLFF.

This clonotype was detected a few times. V usage is TRBV5-1 and J usage is TRBJ2-6, with TRBD1 matching 7 bases. CDR1 and CDR2 from the germline V gene are SGHRS and YFSETQ. The V gene end was trimmed by 4 bases and the J gene end by 2 bases; junction bases not matched to a gene: 6. The CDR3 length is 16 residues. This CDR3 is CASSPTTGAGANVLTF. In DNA form, the CDR3 reads TGCGCCAGCAGCCCTACTACAGGGGCTGGGGCCAACGTCCTGACTTTC. The complete variable domain, with remaining parts taken from reference TRBV5-1 and TRBJ2-6, reads KAGVTQTPRYLIKTRGQQVTLSCSPISGHRSVSWYQQTPGQGLQFLFEYFSETQRNKGNFPGRFSGRQFSNSRSEMNVSTLELGDSALYLCASSPTTGAGANVLTFGAGSRLTVL.

The V call is TRBV4-2, the J call TRBJ2-5; D may be TRBD1 (6 bases). Near its end, the DNA agrees better with TRBJ2-7, so the J call may be wrong. The CDR3 has 13 amino acids. Germline loops: CDR1 LGHNA, CDR2 YNFKEQ. For the CDR3, the DNA is TGTGCCAGCAGCCCGGAACAGGGCTACGAGCAGTACTTC. Residues: CASSPEQGYEQYF.

Only a few counts were recorded for this clonotype. The genes are TRBV6-6 and TRBJ2-4; maybe TRBD1 (5 bases). From germline, CDR1 is MNHNY and CDR2 SVGAGI (reference sequence). The CDR3 sequence is 17 residues long. V lost 4 bases and J 6 bases, leaving 22 bases between the germline ends. CDR3 region: CASSFPFDSPWGNIQYF. CDR3 nucleotide sequence: TGTGCCAGCAGTTTCCCTTTTGACAGTCCATGGGGAAACATTCAGTACTTC.

This clonotype was observed a few times. V gene TRBV7-2 combines with J gene TRBJ2-2, with TRBD1 as a possible D gene (5 bases). The CDR3 sequence is 16 residues long. The germline gives CDR1 SGHTA, CDR2 FQGNSA. V lost 1 base, J lost 4 bases, and 13 bases lay in between. The CDR3 is CASSLVSDKSTGELFF. In DNA form, the CDR3 reads TGTGCCAGCAGCTTAGTCTCGGACAAATCCACCGGGGAGCTGTTTTTT.

This clonotype appeared a few times. The CDR3, as DNA: TGTGCCACCAGTCCCGGACAGGGAAATTATCAGCCCCAGCATTTT. This sequence encodes CATSPGQGNYQPQHF. This chain connects TRBV24-1 to TRBJ1-5; 8 bases are shared with TRBD1. This CDR3 contains 15 residues. CDR1 and CDR2 from the germline V gene are KGHDR and SFDVKD. The V segment lost 6 bases and the J segment 5 bases; nucleotides outside the gene matches: 8.

J is TRBJ1-2 and V is TRBV27; D gene ambiguous. CDR3 size: 13 residues. CDR1 is MNHEY and CDR2 is SMNVEV in the germline V gene (reference sequence). The V end was cut by 4 bases, the J end by 4 bases, with 10 bases between. For the CDR3, the DNA is TGTGCCAGCAGTTCCCCCGGCTTCTATGGCTACACCTTC. Protein: CASSSPGFYGYTF.

The rearrangement joins TRBV6-2 or TRBV6-3 to TRBJ2-7; 14 bases match TRBD2. CDR1 MNHEY and CDR2 SVGEGT come from the germline V gene. V trimming: 4 bases; J trimming: 2 bases; junction bases outside the gene matches: 4. This CDR3 spans 16 amino acids. The DNA of the CDR3 is TGTGCCAGCAGTTTCCCGGGACTAGCGGGGGCCTACGAGCAGTACTTC. Its protein product is CASSFPGLAGAYEQYF.

This clonotype occurred once. The chain combines TRBV4-2 with TRBJ2-7; 8 bases match TRBD2. The CDR3 is 16 residues long. Germline CDR1 LGHNA, CDR2 YNFKEQ. The J segment lost 3 bases and the V segment lost 5 bases, leaving 12 bases of the junction unmatched. The CDR3 is CASSNWGLGGDYEQYF. CDR3 nucleotides: TGTGCCAGCAGCAATTGGGGACTAGGGGGAGACTACGAGCAGTACTTC.

The V and J genes are TRBV7-2 and TRBJ2-3; TRBD2 aligns across 10 bases. Trimming at V came to 5 bases and at J to 3 bases, leaving 8 bases not matched to a gene. The germline V gene encodes CDR1 SGHTA and CDR2 FQGNSA. CDR3 length: 16 amino acids. CDR3 region: CASSLPPGLATDTQYF. CDR3 nucleotides: TGTGCCAGCAGCCTCCCTCCGGGACTAGCGACAGATACGCAGTATTTT.

The chain is built from TRBV20-1 and TRBJ1-2, with D possibly being TRBD1 (5 bases). CDR3 length equals 16 residues. CDR1 is DFQATT, CDR2 SNEGSKA, per germline (reference sequence). Trimming left V 0 bases short and J 3 bases short, with 17 bases between. The CDR3 is CSAREAFGGSHYGYTF. The CDR3 DNA follows: TGCAGTGCTAGAGAAGCATTTGGGGGTTCCCACTATGGCTACACCTTC.

This clonotype has just a few counts. V is TRBV9 and J is TRBJ1-1; no firm D call. V lost 1 base to trimming and J lost 3 bases, with 10 bases between them. The CDR3 loop spans 14 amino acids. Looked up from germline, CDR1 is SGDLS and CDR2 is YYNGEE. The DNA of the CDR3 is TGTGCCAGCAGCGTAAGCCTCGGGGACACTGAAGCTTTCTTT. This sequence encodes CASSVSLGDTEAFF.

The V call is TRBV28, the J call TRBJ2-7; 8 nucleotides match TRBD2. There are 17 residues in the CDR3. CDR1 MDHEN and CDR2 SYDVKM come from the germline V gene. The V and J ends lost 6 bases and 2 bases, in that order; junction bases with no gene match: 15. In DNA, the CDR3 is TGTGCCAGCAGCTTCACCCCGGGAGGGGTTGGGGCCTACGAGCAGTACTTC. Amino acid sequence: CASSFTPGGVGAYEQYF.

The V call is TRBV30, the J call TRBJ2-7; D is unclear. The closer fit of TRBJ2-5 to the DNA end suggests the J call may be wrong. CDR3 length: 12 residues. Germline CDR1 reads GTSNPN; CDR2 reads SVGIG (reference sequence). The CDR3 region is CAWSSHRETQYF. In DNA form, the CDR3 reads TGTGCCTGGAGTTCTCATAGGGAGACCCAGTACTTC.

The chain uses TRBV6-2 or TRBV6-3 and TRBJ1-4, with a weak D call TRBD1 (6 bases). Germline V gene sequence: CDR1 MNHEY, CDR2 SVGEGT. The CDR3 spans 15 residues. The V and J ends lost 2 bases and 7 bases respectively, with 14 bases between them. CDR3 bases: TGTGCCAGCAGTTACCTTGAGGGGGAGACTGAAAAACTGTTTTTT. As protein: CASSYLEGETEKLFF.

This clonotype appeared a single time. This chain links TRBV20-1 with TRBJ1-6; TRBD1 might be the D (5 bases). The CDR3 consists of 15 residues. Germline V gene sequence: CDR1 DFQATT, CDR2 SNEGSKA (reference sequence). Trimming removed 2 bases at V and 6 bases at J, with 14 bases between. In DNA form, the CDR3 reads TGCAGTGCTAGATCCAGGGAGGTAGCTAATTCACCCCTCCACTTT. Translation gives CSARSREVANSPLHF.

The rearrangement joins TRBV12-3 or TRBV12-4 to TRBJ2-7; D ambiguous. V lost 3 bases and J 2 bases, leaving 20 bases between the germline ends. This CDR3 comprises 17 residues. The CDR3 nucleotides are TGTGCCAGCAGTTTCAAATCTGGCGGAGTAATTACCTACGAGCAGTACTTC. Translating gives CASSFKSGGVITYEQYF.

The rearrangement uses TRBV7-6 and TRBJ2-4, with TRBD1 matching 7 bases. CDR3 length: 17 residues. CDR1 and CDR2 (germline): SGHVS, FNYEAQ. V shed 0 bases and J 13 bases; nucleotides not matched to a gene: 18. The chain's CDR3 is CASSLAAFGTGVVEQYF. CDR3 in DNA: TGTGCCAGCAGCTTAGCTGCCTTCGGCACAGGGGTCGTTGAGCAGTACTTC.

Of note for this clonotype: Germline and junction disagree at one end, which may indicate a read error. This chain joins TRBV7-9 and TRBJ2-7; D uncertain. The CDR3 covers 16 residues. Germline values: CDR1 SEHNR, CDR2 FQNEAQ (reference sequence). This CDR3 reads CAGSSQDGLSSYEQYF. Written as DNA, the CDR3 is TGTGCCGGCAGCTCTCAGGACGGTCTGAGCTCCTACGAGCAGTACTTC.

The chain employs TRBV7-2 and TRBJ2-6; possibly TRBD1 for D (6 bases). Germline CDR1 and CDR2: SGHTA and FQGNSA. The CDR3 contains 18 residues. V shed 4 bases and J shed 0 bases, with 16 bases lying between them. CDR3 bases: TGTGCCAGCAGCTCTTTCCAGGGGATAAGCTCTGGGGCCAACGTCCTGACTTTC. It encodes CASSSFQGISSGANVLTF.

This sequence joins TRBV19 and TRBJ2-7; TRBD2 is a possible D gene (5 bases). Germline values: CDR1 LNHDA, CDR2 SQIVND (reference sequence). The CDR3 loop spans 15 amino acids. V was trimmed by 5 bases and J by 4 bases, leaving 18 bases between them. CDR3 DNA sequence: TGTGCCAGTAGTCTCCGACCCGGGGAAGGTTACGAGCAGTACTTC. It codes for CASSLRPGEGYEQYF. The full variable domain, in which reference TRBV19 and TRBJ2-7 provide the parts outside the CDR3, is DGGITQSPKYLFRKEGQNVTLSCEQNLNHDAMYWYRQDPGQGLRLIYYSQIVNDFQKGDIAEGYSVSREKKESFPLTVTSAQKNPTAFYLCASSLRPGEGYEQYFGPGTRLTVT.

The chain employs TRBV7-9 and TRBJ2-3, with D maybe TRBD1 (5 bases). Germline V lookup: CDR1 SEHNR, CDR2 FQNEAQ (reference sequence). The CDR3 extends over 16 amino acids. Trimming removed 5 bases at V and 2 bases at J, with 17 bases between. The DNA for the CDR3 is TGTGCCAGCAGCCCAGGGCTCTCCTCGCACACAGATACGCAGTATTTT. Amino acids: CASSPGLSSHTDTQYF.

The DNA of the CDR3 is TGCAGCGTTGTGGGGCCTTCTAGCACAGATACGCAGTATTTT. It is translated as CSVVGPSSTDTQYF. The V gene is TRBV29-1, the J gene TRBJ2-3, with a tentative D call TRBD1 (5 bases). The CDR3 contains 14 residues. Deletions cut 4 bases from V and 0 bases from J, with 11 bases between. The V gene's germline CDR1 is SQVTM and CDR2 ANQGSEA.